A selection of T cell receptor beta chains follows, all from one sample in a study of Ad26.COV2.S vaccination and SARS-CoV-2 variants. Libraries were prepared by immunoSEQ multiplex PCR; TCRdb keeps only in-frame clonotypes and omits some of them. The sample consists of some 250,000 clones, approximately 88% of them appearing once. The sample in question was peripheral blood, obtained in a trial of Ad26.COV2.S vaccine versus placebo. These TCRs come from a person aged 18-65 years who received the Ad26.COV2.S COVID-19 vaccine or a placebo. Each CDR3 is given with its conserved first and last residue. D genes are given only for firm matches. Size tells how often a clone was seen (once, few, many) or the class of an expanded clone, and some rows leave it out.

cdr3_aa cdr3_nt v_call d_call clone_size j_call
CASSFRTGNTEAFF TGTGCCAGCAGCTTTCGGACAGGCAACACTGAAGCTTTCTTT TRBV13 TRBD1 . TRBJ1-1
CASTSTGNQPQHF TGTGCCAGCACCTCGACGGGGAATCAGCCCCAGCATTTT TRBV7-2 . . TRBJ1-5
CAWRRRQPQETQYF TGTGCCTGGAGACGGAGACAGCCCCAAGAGACCCAGTACTTC TRBV30 . . TRBJ2-5
CASSGRDRKNEKLFF TGTGCCAGCAGTGGCCGGGACAGAAAGAATGAAAAACTGTTTTTT TRBV2 TRBD1 . TRBJ1-4
CASSLDGSGQYF TGTGCCAGCAGCTTAGATGGAAGCGGGCAGTACTTC TRBV11-3 . . TRBJ2-7
CASSYEGGYEQYF TGTGCCAGCAGTTACGAAGGCGGCTACGAGCAGTACTTC TRBV6-5 . . TRBJ2-7
CASSSPRTQYF TGTGCCAGCAGTTCCCCTAGGACCCAGTACTTC TRBV6-2/TRBV6-3 . . TRBJ2-5
CASSFRDRGFDGYTF TGCGCCAGCAGTTTCCGGGACAGGGGGTTTGATGGCTACACCTTC TRBV5-1 TRBD1 . TRBJ1-2
CASSAGDGAYGYTF TGTGCCAGCAGCGCGGGGGACGGTGCCTATGGCTACACCTTC TRBV9 . . TRBJ1-2
CASSPSQGSGYNEQFF TGTGCCAGCAGCCCTAGCCAGGGATCTGGCTACAATGAGCAGTTCTTC TRBV9 . once TRBJ2-1
CASRRGGTGRFEQYF TGTGCCAGCAGACGCGGGGGGACAGGTCGTTTCGAGCAGTACTTC TRBV7-8 . . TRBJ2-7
CSVTGPAETQYF TGCAGCGTTACAGGTCCGGCGGAGACCCAGTACTTC TRBV29-1 . . TRBJ2-5
CSVGKGLSYEQYF TGCAGCGTTGGGAAGGGGCTGTCATACGAGCAGTACTTC TRBV29-1 . . TRBJ2-7
CSVEEDRYEKLFF TGCAGCGTTGAAGAGGACCGGTATGAAAAACTGTTTTTT TRBV29-1 . . TRBJ1-4
CASSQDHWDREENNEQFF TGCGCCAGCAGCCAAGATCATTGGGACAGGGAGGAAAACAATGAGCAGTTCTTC TRBV4-3 TRBD1 . TRBJ2-1
CASSLEAGYEQYF TGTGCCAGCAGCTTGGAGGCAGGCTACGAGCAGTACTTC TRBV5-8 . . TRBJ2-7
CASSQDLSSGSFPQYF TGCGCCAGCAGCCAAGATCTGAGTAGCGGGAGTTTCCCGCAGTACTTC TRBV4-3 TRBD2 . TRBJ2-7
CASSLGAGSAYEQYF TGTGCCAGCAGCTTAGGGGCCGGGAGCGCCTACGAGCAGTACTTC TRBV11-2 . once TRBJ2-7
CASTDPIGGNEQYF TGTGCCAGCACCGACCCCATAGGGGGGAACGAGCAGTACTTC TRBV6-5 . . TRBJ2-7
CASSLEGRSTDTQYF TGCGCCAGCAGCTTGGAAGGCAGGAGCACAGATACGCAGTATTTT TRBV5-1 . . TRBJ2-3
CATSGSGELFF TGTGCCACCAGTGGCTCCGGGGAGCTGTTTTTT TRBV24-1 . . TRBJ2-2
CASSIGSGSYEQYF TGTGCCAGCAGCATAGGATCCGGGAGCTACGAGCAGTACTTC TRBV7-9 . . TRBJ2-7
CASSFEGGSGNQPQHF TGTGCCAGCAGTTTTGAGGGGGGTAGTGGCAATCAGCCCCAGCATTTT TRBV28 . . TRBJ1-5
CASGGEFYEQYF TGTGCCAGCGGCGGAGAGTTTTACGAGCAGTACTTC TRBV7-2 . . TRBJ2-7
CASSAGGTPSYEQYF TGTGCCAGCAGCGCAGGGGGTACCCCTTCCTACGAGCAGTACTTC TRBV28 TRBD1 . TRBJ2-7
CASSERPQAKNIQYF TGTGCCAGCAGTGAAAGGCCCCAAGCCAAAAACATTCAGTACTTC TRBV6-1 . . TRBJ2-4
CASRTSGSYEQYF TGTGCCAGCCGCACTAGCGGGAGTTACGAGCAGTACTTC TRBV18 TRBD2 . TRBJ2-7
CASSKRLAANEQFF TGCGCCAGCAGCAAGAGACTAGCGGCCAATGAGCAGTTCTTC TRBV5-1 TRBD2 . TRBJ2-1
CASSLAGQGSYEQYF TGCGCCAGCAGCTTGGCCGGTCAGGGCTCCTACGAGCAGTACTTC TRBV5-1 . . TRBJ2-7
CASSQDPGNEQYF TGTGCCAGCAGCCAAGATCCGGGAAACGAGCAGTACTTC TRBV4-2 . few TRBJ2-7
CASSPQPGQGLVTQYF TGTGCTAGCAGCCCTCAACCGGGACAGGGGCTAGTGACCCAGTACTTC TRBV7-7 TRBD1 . TRBJ2-5
CASRPNGLVETQYF TGTGCCAGCAGGCCGAACGGACTAGTTGAGACCCAGTACTTC TRBV28 TRBD2 . TRBJ2-5
CASSPLSSGNTIYF TGCGCCAGCAGTCCCCTTAGCTCTGGAAACACCATATATTTT TRBV10-2 . . TRBJ1-3
CASSFGGQGRDTQYF TGTGCCAGCAGCTTCGGAGGACAGGGGAGAGATACGCAGTATTTT TRBV5-4 TRBD1 . TRBJ2-3
CASSPRLRVGPDTQYF TGTGCCAGCAGCCCACGCCTCCGGGTAGGACCAGATACGCAGTATTTT TRBV13 . once TRBJ2-3
CASSRTGSQPQHF TGTGCCAGCAGTCGGACAGGGAGTCAGCCCCAGCATTTT TRBV27 TRBD1 few TRBJ1-5
CASSSRDRGAYEQYF TGTGCCAGCAGCTCCCGAGACAGGGGGGCCTACGAGCAGTACTTC TRBV13 TRBD1 . TRBJ2-7
CASSFTTSMNTEAFF TGCGCCAGCAGCTTTACGACTTCGATGAACACTGAAGCTTTCTTT TRBV5-1 . . TRBJ1-1
CASSPAPGAGQPQHF TGTGCCAGCAGCCCTGCCCCGGGGGCCGGCCAGCCCCAGCATTTT TRBV6-2/TRBV6-3 . . TRBJ1-5
CASSQNLNTEAFF TGTGCCAGCAGCCAAAACCTGAACACTGAAGCTTTCTTT TRBV14 . . TRBJ1-1
CASSRGTGAVSYEQYF TGTGCCAGCAGTCGCGGGACAGGGGCCGTTTCCTACGAGCAGTACTTC TRBV13 TRBD1 . TRBJ2-7
CASKPGGGPSYEQYF TGTGCCAGCAAACCGGGAGGGGGACCGTCCTACGAGCAGTACTTC TRBV7-2 TRBD2 . TRBJ2-7
CASSAGGPLPYEQYF TGTGCCAGCAGCGCTGGGGGACCGCTTCCCTACGAGCAGTACTTC TRBV9 . . TRBJ2-7
CASSPGQGRTDTQYF TGTGCCAGCAGTCCCGGACAGGGTCGGACAGATACGCAGTATTTT TRBV6-2/TRBV6-3 TRBD1 . TRBJ2-3
CASTGQGRAQYF TGTGCCAGCACTGGACAGGGTCGGGCCCAGTACTTC TRBV7-2 TRBD1 . TRBJ2-5
CSVHLVGRHEKLFF TGCAGCGTCCACCTGGTGGGACGGCACGAAAAACTGTTTTTT TRBV29-1 . . TRBJ1-4
CASSLGLAGGLRAGELFF TGTGCCAGCAGCTTAGGACTCGCGGGGGGGCTAAGGGCCGGGGAGCTGTTTTTT TRBV7-2 TRBD2 . TRBJ2-2
CASSPPLDRTQETQYF TGTGCCAGCTCACCACCCCTGGACAGAACACAAGAGACCCAGTACTTC TRBV18 . . TRBJ2-5
CASSSEPRRALIPLPTEAFF TGCGCCAGCAGTTCTGAACCCCGCCGGGCCCTTATCCCCTTACCCACTGAAGCTTTCTTT TRBV5-1 . . TRBJ1-1